The 13 T cell receptor beta chains below all came from one sample that was sequenced in a study of T cell responses to AZD1222 COVID-19 vaccine. TCRdb's copy holds only in-frame clones and misses some; the assay was immunoSEQ multiplex PCR. Among 180,000 or so clones, more than 85% were seen once, and the ten largest hold 1.5% to 2%. The starting material was peripheral blood, obtained 28 days after the second AZD1222 dose. These receptors were obtained from an adult who received the AZD1222 COVID-19 vaccine.

The V call is TRBV4-3, the J call TRBJ2-1; unclear D gene. The germline V gene encodes CDR1 LGHNA and CDR2 YSLEER. The CDR3 is 15 residues long. V was clipped by 0 bases and J by 7 bases, with 13 bases between them. The DNA for the CDR3 is TGCGCCAGCAGCCAAGATCACGGATCGTCGAATGAGCAGTTCTTC. This codes for CASSQDHGSSNEQFF.

The chain is built from TRBV5-4 and TRBJ2-7; 14 nucleotides align to TRBD2. J was trimmed by 3 bases and V by 3 bases; bases with no gene match: 5. Germline V lookup: CDR1 SGHNT, CDR2 YYREEE (reference sequence). This CDR3 contains 16 residues. The CDR3, as DNA: TGTGCCAGCAGCTCTGGTGGGACTAGCGGGAGCTACGAGCAGTACTTC. Its translation is CASSSGGTSGSYEQYF. Together with reference TRBV5-4 and TRBJ2-7, the CDR3 gives the full variable domain: ETGVTQSPTHLIKTRGQQVTLRCSSQSGHNTVSWYQQALGQGPQFIFQYYREEENGRGNFPPRFSGLQFPNYSSELNVNALELDDSALYLCASSSGGTSGSYEQYFGPGTRLTVT.

J is TRBJ2-7 and V is TRBV5-1; 10 bases map to TRBD1. The CDR3 is 15 residues long. The germline V gene has CDR1 SGHRS and CDR2 YFSETQ. Germline trimming cut 1 base from V and 2 bases from J; bases unmatched to any gene: 3. The CDR3 bases are TGCGCCAGCAGCTTGCAGGACAGGGGGACCTACGAGCAGTACTTC. Translating gives CASSLQDRGTYEQYF.

The chain carries TRBV5-1 and TRBJ2-2, with TRBD1 matching 8 bases. The germline V gene has CDR1 SGHRS and CDR2 YFSETQ. The V and J ends lost 4 bases and 4 bases, in that order; junction bases with no gene match: 6. The CDR3 is made up of 15 amino acids. CDR3: CASSLRTGPTGELFF. CDR3 nucleotide sequence: TGCGCCAGCAGCCTCCGGACAGGGCCCACCGGGGAGCTGTTTTTT.

There are a few counts of this clone. The CDR3 DNA is TGTGCCAGTACTCGGACAGGGGTTGGAAACACCATATATTTT. Translation gives CASTRTGVGNTIYF. The V call is TRBV19, the J call TRBJ1-3, with TRBD1 identical over 9 bases. V lost 7 bases to trimming and J lost 3 bases; unmatched junction nucleotides: 4. The CDR3 runs 14 residues. In germline, CDR1 is LNHDA, CDR2 SQIVND (reference sequence). Looking up the rest from reference TRBV19 and TRBJ1-3 gives the full variable domain: DGGITQSPKYLFRKEGQNVTLSCEQNLNHDAMYWYRQDPGQGLRLIYYSQIVNDFQKGDIAEGYSVSREKKESFPLTVTSAQKNPTAFYLCASTRTGVGNTIYFGEGSWLTVV.

The chain has TRBV6-6 and TRBJ2-7, with D perhaps TRBD1 (7 bases). This CDR3 spans 15 amino acids. V was clipped by 1 base and J by 3 bases, with 13 bases between them. The germline V gene encodes CDR1 MNHNY and CDR2 SVGAGI (reference sequence). CDR3 sequence (DNA): TGTGCCAGCAGTTACTTGGCAGGGGGGAACTACGAGCAGTACTTC. The encoded protein is CASSYLAGGNYEQYF.

J is TRBJ2-2 and V is TRBV6-5, with 10 nucleotides matching TRBD1. The V gene's germline CDR1 is MNHEY and CDR2 SVGAGI. V lost 5 bases and J lost 4; bases outside the gene matches: 4. The CDR3 consists of 15 residues. The CDR3 bases are TGTGCCAGCAGTCCGGGACAGGGGACCACCGGGGAGCTGTTTTTT. Its translation: CASSPGQGTTGELFF.

DNA of the CDR3: TGTGCCAGCAGCCTAACAGGTCTCGAGGTGTATGGCTACACCTTC. This gives the protein CASSLTGLEVYGYTF. V and J are TRBV2 and TRBJ1-2; D is perhaps TRBD1 (5 bases). Germline CDR1 reads SNHLY; CDR2 reads FYNNEI. The CDR3 length is 15 residues. With 6 bases removed from V and 5 bases from J, the gap between germline ends came to 19 bases.

The chain links TRBV5-1 to TRBJ2-7; TRBD1 is a possible D gene (5 bases). Germline CDR1 and CDR2: SGHRS and YFSETQ. The V end lost 0 bases, the J end lost 1 base, and 8 bases lay between the germline ends. The CDR3 consists of 14 residues. The CDR3 DNA follows: TGCGCCAGCAGCTTGGAGGGGTCTTCCTACGAGCAGTACTTC. Protein: CASSLEGSSYEQYF.

V is TRBV19 and J is TRBJ2-7; D is undetermined. Germline V gene sequence: CDR1 LNHDA, CDR2 SQIVND (reference sequence). V lost 2 bases and J lost 0, with 11 bases in between. The CDR3 is 15 residues long. DNA of the CDR3: TGTGCCAGTAGTATAAGGCTGGCCAGCTCCTACGAGCAGTACTTC. It is translated as CASSIRLASSYEQYF.

V usage is TRBV11-2 and J usage is TRBJ1-4; D ambiguous. This CDR3 comprises 11 residues. CDR1 is SGHAT, CDR2 FQNNGV, per germline. V was cut by 4 bases and J by 8 bases, with 5 bases left in between. CDR3 DNA: TGTGCCAGCAGCTACGGGGAAAAACTGTTTTTT. Its translation: CASSYGEKLFF.

The chain carries TRBV29-1 and TRBJ1-1, with 11 bases lining up with TRBD1. This CDR3 spans 14 amino acids. Trimming removed 2 bases from V and 8 bases from J; junction bases left unmatched: 7. The germline V gene encodes CDR1 SQVTM and CDR2 ANQGSEA. The CDR3 loop is CSVEIPDRGPEAFF. The DNA of the CDR3 is TGCAGCGTTGAAATTCCGGACAGGGGGCCAGAAGCTTTCTTT.

The genes are TRBV7-9 and TRBJ2-2, with 12 bases lining up with TRBD1. The CDR3 runs to 17 residues. V was pared by 5 bases and J by 4 bases, with 8 bases of the junction left unmatched. Germline V CDR1 and CDR2: SEHNR, FQNEAQ (reference sequence). DNA of the CDR3: TGTGCCAGCAGCCGGGACAGGGGGCTTGAGGGCACCGGGGAGCTGTTTTTT. It translates to CASSRDRGLEGTGELFF.